This T cell receptor (beta chain) was profiled in a study of cytomegalovirus exposure and HLA in healthy donors. To note about this clone: The antigen remains unidentified.

The PCR employed 60 Vbeta primers together with 13 Jbeta primers. Libraries were prepared by immunoSEQ multiplex PCR; TCRdb keeps only in-frame clonotypes and omits some of them. This table holds 85,000 to 100,000 clones, 65% to 80% found once. The V gene end was trimmed by 3 bases and the J gene end by 6 bases; junction bases not matched to a gene: 9. The CDR3 has 16 amino acids. Looked up from germline, CDR1 is SQVTM and CDR2 is ANQGSEA. The study's findings and limits: One variant, a missense change in DCLRE1C, was linked in a later analysis to TCR beta V- and J-gene trimming. Links to common viral pathogens appeared, in a later analysis, for several of the most significant clusters. In vitro testing confirmed a few CMV-associated chains as specific for CMV antigens.

The chain has TRBV29-1 and TRBJ2-2; 11 nucleotides agree with TRBD2. The sequenced sample was PBMCs. The clonotype originates from a man aged 40-55 years in good health and CMV-seropositive. The CDR3 sequence is CSVDLAGGDLAGELFF. The CDR3 DNA is TGCAGCGTTGACCTAGCGGGGGGTGATCTGGCCGGGGAGCTGTTTTTT.